The 2 T cell receptor beta chains below were found in one sample sequenced in a study of yellow fever vaccine responses in identical twins. A single record per CDR3 protein comes from TCRdb applying MiXCR to the RT-PCR reads. The sample has thousands of distinct CDR3 sequences, 75% to 90% seen once. Sequenced here: T cells from blood (PBMCs), unsorted or a sorted subset (not recorded which), sampled before or after yellow fever vaccination (not recorded which). Receptors were obtained from a woman aged 18-30 years who received the yellow fever vaccine.

The chain recombines TRBV5-1 with TRBJ2-7; D is perhaps TRBD1 or TRBD2 (6 bases each). The germline gives CDR1 SGHRS, CDR2 YFSETQ. V was cut by 0 bases and J by 0 bases, with 10 bases left in between. There are 15 residues in the CDR3. The CDR3 spells CASSLAGAFSYEQYF. The CDR3 DNA sequence: TGCGCCAGCAGCTTGGCGGGGGCGTTCTCCTACGAGCAGTACTTC.

This chain connects TRBV3-1 to TRBJ1-5, with D tentatively TRBD1 (5 bases). The ends were cut back, 0 bases at V and 4 bases at J, with 10 bases in the middle. The CDR3 covers 15 residues. Germline V gene lookup returns CDR1 LGHDT and CDR2 YNNKEL (reference sequence). CDR3 bases: TGTGCCAGCAGCCAAGATGGGACGGTGAATCAGCCCCAGCATTTT. It translates to CASSQDGTVNQPQHF.